This is a list of T cell receptor beta chains from one sample in a study of graft-versus-host responses after intestinal transplantation. Assay used: immunoSEQ multiplex PCR; TCRdb lists only in-frame clones, some missing. The data hold 35,000 to 45,000 clones, with about 91% observed a single time. The starting material was PBMCs, obtained 524 days after transplant. These receptor sequences come from a human patient who received an intestinal transplant, so some T cells may come from the graft donor. Both conserved end residues are part of each CDR3. A D gene is named only where the DNA matches it firmly. Clone size is stated in some rows and not others, as once, few, many or a class when expanded.

v_gene: TRBV6-6; d_gene: .; j_gene: TRBJ2-1; abundance: .; CDR3aa: CASSLRDLYNEQFF; CDR3nt: TGTGCCAGCAGTCTACGGGACTTATACAATGAGCAGTTCTTC
v_gene: TRBV29-1; d_gene: .; j_gene: TRBJ2-2; abundance: once; CDR3aa: CSVEPDANTGELFF; CDR3nt: TGCAGCGTTGAACCCGATGCGAACACCGGGGAGCTGTTTTTT
v_gene: TRBV5-1; d_gene: TRBD2; j_gene: TRBJ2-7; abundance: .; CDR3aa: CASSLNSGSYEQYF; CDR3nt: TGCGCCAGCAGCTTGAATAGCGGGAGCTACGAGCAGTACTTC
v_gene: TRBV10-1; d_gene: .; j_gene: TRBJ1-1; abundance: .; CDR3aa: CASSEKTGNTEAFF; CDR3nt: TGCGCCAGCAGTGAGAAGACCGGGAACACTGAAGCTTTCTTT
v_gene: TRBV5-1; d_gene: TRBD2; j_gene: TRBJ2-5; abundance: .; CDR3aa: CASSLGSGRLGETQYF; CDR3nt: TGCGCCAGCAGCTTGGGTAGCGGGAGACTTGGGGAGACCCAGTACTTC
v_gene: TRBV25-1; d_gene: .; j_gene: TRBJ2-1; abundance: .; CDR3aa: CASSVWGSGGYNEQFF; CDR3nt: TGTGCCAGCAGTGTTTGGGGGAGTGGGGGGTACAATGAGCAGTTCTTC
v_gene: TRBV23-1; d_gene: .; j_gene: TRBJ2-1; abundance: .; CDR3aa: CASSPEGESPGVANYNEQFF; CDR3nt: TGCGCCAGCAGTCCAGAAGGAGAATCCCCGGGAGTGGCCAATTACAATGAGCAGTTCTTC
v_gene: TRBV18; d_gene: .; j_gene: TRBJ2-7; abundance: .; CDR3aa: CASSPPSSYEQYF; CDR3nt: TGTGCCAGCTCACCACCTAGCTCCTACGAGCAGTACTTC
v_gene: TRBV27; d_gene: TRBD1; j_gene: TRBJ2-1; abundance: .; CDR3aa: CASSLFPGTGGINEQFF; CDR3nt: TGTGCCAGCAGTTTATTCCCCGGGACAGGGGGCATAAATGAGCAGTTCTTC
v_gene: TRBV19; d_gene: .; j_gene: TRBJ2-7; abundance: once; CDR3aa: CASSAVGSYEQYF; CDR3nt: TGTGCCAGTAGCGCAGTAGGGTCCTACGAGCAGTACTTC
v_gene: TRBV5-6; d_gene: .; j_gene: TRBJ2-1; abundance: .; CDR3aa: CASSLYAGDRREQFF; CDR3nt: TGTGCCAGCAGCTTGTATGCGGGGGACAGGAGGGAGCAGTTCTTC
v_gene: TRBV11-2; d_gene: .; j_gene: TRBJ2-2; abundance: .; CDR3aa: CASSLVGGDTGELFF; CDR3nt: TGTGCCAGCAGCTTAGTAGGGGGAGACACCGGGGAGCTGTTTTTT
v_gene: TRBV6-5; d_gene: TRBD1; j_gene: TRBJ2-7; abundance: .; CDR3aa: CASRTGASYEQYF; CDR3nt: TGTGCCAGCAGGACAGGGGCCTCCTACGAGCAGTACTTC
v_gene: TRBV9; d_gene: .; j_gene: TRBJ2-1; abundance: .; CDR3aa: CASSVRRGLRRSYNEQFF; CDR3nt: TGTGCCAGCAGCGTTCGGAGGGGCCTAAGACGTTCCTACAATGAGCAGTTCTTC
v_gene: TRBV4-1; d_gene: .; j_gene: TRBJ2-3; abundance: .; CDR3aa: CASSQDRGALGTDTQYF; CDR3nt: TGCGCCAGCAGCCAAGATCGGGGGGCGCTGGGCACAGATACGCAGTATTTT
v_gene: TRBV4-2; d_gene: TRBD2; j_gene: TRBJ2-7; abundance: .; CDR3aa: CASSPGLAAAYEQYF; CDR3nt: TGTGCCAGCAGCCCGGGACTAGCCGCCGCCTACGAGCAGTACTTC
v_gene: TRBV28; d_gene: TRBD1; j_gene: TRBJ2-5; abundance: .; CDR3aa: CASSFTFGTVETQYF; CDR3nt: TGTGCCAGCAGTTTTACGTTCGGGACAGTAGAGACCCAGTACTTC
v_gene: TRBV30; d_gene: .; j_gene: TRBJ1-2; abundance: .; CDR3aa: CAWAQGAYGYTF; CDR3nt: TGTGCCTGGGCCCAGGGTGCCTATGGCTACACCTTC
v_gene: TRBV5-6; d_gene: .; j_gene: TRBJ2-1; abundance: .; CDR3aa: CASSPEHAEQFF; CDR3nt: TGTGCCAGCAGCCCCGAACACGCCGAGCAGTTCTTC
v_gene: TRBV7-2; d_gene: TRBD1; j_gene: TRBJ1-5; abundance: few; CDR3aa: CASSLGQGRNQPQHF; CDR3nt: TGTGCCAGCAGCCTGGGACAGGGTAGGAATCAGCCCCAGCATTTT
v_gene: TRBV28; d_gene: .; j_gene: TRBJ1-1; abundance: .; CDR3aa: CASSFPRAEAFF; CDR3nt: TGTGCCAGCAGTTTCCCCAGGGCTGAAGCTTTCTTT
v_gene: TRBV25-1; d_gene: .; j_gene: TRBJ1-2; abundance: few; CDR3aa: CASSVAGWGYTF; CDR3nt: TGTGCCAGCAGTGTGGCAGGGTGGGGCTACACCTTC
v_gene: TRBV19; d_gene: .; j_gene: TRBJ2-7; abundance: few; CDR3aa: CASSSTYSYEQYF; CDR3nt: TGTGCCAGTAGTAGCACTTACTCCTACGAGCAGTACTTC
v_gene: TRBV5-4; d_gene: .; j_gene: TRBJ2-7; abundance: .; CDR3aa: CASSLGGPYEQYF; CDR3nt: TGTGCCAGCAGCTTAGGGGGGCCCTACGAGCAGTACTTC